The clone carrying this T cell receptor beta chain has more than one count but fewer than ten. The antigen remains undetermined. The germline V gene encodes CDR1 SGHTA and CDR2 FQGNSA. The trim removed 3 bases at V and 0 bases at J, leaving 11 bases unmatched. This CDR3 spans 17 amino acids. TCRdb reprocessed the RT-PCR reads with MiXCR, giving one entry per CDR3 protein. Altogether 450,000 to 700,000 distinct CDR3 sequences are present, around 15% being singletons, with the ten largest covering roughly 11%. The sample comes from a study of response to subunit inactivated influenza vaccine. Study-level findings and limits: Seasonal influenza vaccination, on each occasion, was suggested by the authors to recruit few new T cells.

Sequenced here: PBMCs from blood, sampled less than 13 days after vaccination. The TCR sequence derives from a man aged 50 or older who received an inactivated influenza vaccine. V and J are TRBV7-2 and TRBJ2-7; TRBD2 matches at 7 bases. The CDR3 coding sequence is TGTGCCAGCAGCTTTCCTTCTAGCGGTCGGTACTCCTACGAGCAGTACTTC. As protein: CASSFPSSGRYSYEQYF. Based on the CDR3 plus reference TRBV7-2 and TRBJ2-7, the full variable domain is GAGVSQSPSNKVTEKGKDVELRCDPISGHTALYWYRQSLGQGLEFLIYFQGNSAPDKSGLPSDRFSAERTGGSVSTLTIQRTQQEDSAVYLCASSFPSSGRYSYEQYFGPGTRLTVT.